The T cell receptor (beta chain) described here comes from a study of breast tumors, draining lymph nodes, adjacent tissues (TCRdb year 2016). General notes on the study: In breast cancer patients, the study compared the TCR beta repertoires of tumor, adjacent nontumor tissue and axillary lymph nodes. The study aimed to assess the relationships and possible T-cell exchange between tumor, surrounding tissue and draining lymph node repertoires in human breast cancer. What the study reported, not specific to this receptor: Rather than being directly demonstrated, the conclusion that tumor T cells originate in lymph nodes was presented as consistent with a hypothesis. In luminal-like breast cancer, tumor and nontumor tissue repertoires resembled each other significantly more than in basal-like breast cancer. Tumor T-cell repertoires showed less diversity than lymph node repertoires and more diversity than nontumor tissue repertoires, and tumor T-cell repertoires showed preferential V and J gene usage. The data were considered consistent with the idea that most tumor T cells come from the lymph node and then expand in tumor tissue.

Note on this clonotype: Its antigen is not yet known. Base qualities are not provided; no much larger clone lies one nucleotide away.

Lymph node samples were obtained from the axillary draining lymph nodes of breast cancer patients. Sequencing was performed on an Illumina HiSeq 2000. TCR beta chain libraries were generated by multiplex PCR amplification. The amplified TCR beta chain products were analyzed by high-throughput sequencing. Clones were called with MiXCR by TCRdb after fastp trimmed the public reads at Q25, and only in-frame beta chains were retained. Each CDR3 protein gets just one entry, which takes the most common genes and DNA from the rows behind it. This sample has approximately 250,000 distinct CDR3 sequences in its table, and approximately 36% of those were observed once. The top ten clonotypes cover approximately 3.6% of the sample. This clonotype was obtained from a female donor with breast cancer. Some clones in this sample may be carry-over from other donors' samples. Sequencing was carried out using axillary lymph node tissue.

The DNA sequence is as follows: TGTGCCAGCAGCTTAGACAAAAACATTCAGTACTTC. This encodes CASSLDKNIQYF. The rearranged segments are TRBV7-2 and TRBJ2-4, with an unclear D gene assignment. V sheds 1 base and J sheds 3 bases, leaving 1 base between their ends. The CDR3 covers 12 residues, taking in both the cysteine and the phenylalanine. The CDR3 DNA has 36 bases and is translated from base 1. CDR1 is given as SGHTA and CDR2 as FQGNSA, both from the germline V gene.